The rows below give T cell receptor beta chains drawn from one sample of a study of T cells after somatic rescue of genetic block. Sequencing used immunoSEQ multiplex PCR; TCRdb keeps in-frame clones, though not all of them. The sample contains approximately 88,000 clones, 85% to 90% of which appear only once. The sample consisted of peripheral blood mononuclear cells (PBMCs). These receptors all stem from a woman between 18 and 29 years old. The CDR3 runs from the conserved cysteine through the conserved F or W. The D gene is left open where the match is weak. A row's size may be missing; if present it is once, few, many or a size class.

>TRBJ2-7|TRBD2|TRBV28|NA
CASSRGGAENYEQYF
TGTGCCAGCAGCCGCGGGGGGGCAGAGAACTACGAGCAGTACTTC
>TRBJ2-1|NA|TRBV5-4|NA
CASSQTSGDTSYNEQFF
TGTGCCAGCAGCCAGACAAGCGGGGACACCTCCTACAATGAGCAGTTCTTC
>TRBJ2-1|TRBD2|TRBV27|NA
CASSLRGLAGAFSYNEQFF
TGTGCCAGCAGCCTTAGGGGACTAGCGGGGGCCTTCTCCTACAATGAGCAGTTCTTC
>TRBJ2-1|NA|TRBV19|few
CASIGGVAGDEQFF
TGTGCCAGTATAGGTGGCGTCGCGGGCGATGAGCAGTTCTTC
>TRBJ2-1|NA|TRBV5-6|NA
CASSLLGEGLLNEQFF
TGTGCCAGCAGCTTGTTGGGGGAAGGTCTTTTGAATGAGCAGTTCTTC
>TRBJ1-5|NA|TRBV6-1|NA
CASSAPSGPGHQPQHF
TGTGCCAGCAGTGCGCCTTCGGGCCCCGGCCATCAGCCCCAGCATTTT
>TRBJ2-7|TRBD2|TRBV2|NA
CASTRLAGGPEYEQYF
TGTGCCAGCACCCGACTAGCGGGAGGGCCTGAGTACGAGCAGTACTTC
>TRBJ2-3|TRBD2|TRBV19|NA
CASSSLLAGLDTQYF
TGTGCCAGTAGTAGCCTACTAGCGGGACTCGATACGCAGTATTTT
>TRBJ2-7|TRBD2|TRBV28|NA
CASSLVSTSGSTYEQYF
TGTGCCAGCAGTTTAGTATCGACTAGCGGGAGCACCTACGAGCAGTACTTC
>TRBJ2-1|TRBD2|TRBV11-1|NA
CASSWGTTSGTYNEQFF
TGTGCCAGCAGCTGGGGCACGACTAGCGGGACTTACAATGAGCAGTTCTTC
>TRBJ1-5|NA|TRBV28|NA
CASSSPDSPFFGNKPQHF
TGTGCCAGCAGCTCACCGGACAGTCCCTTTTTTGGAAATAAGCCCCAGCATTTT
>TRBJ2-6|NA|TRBV4-2|NA
CASTVGASTPGANVLTF
TGTGCCAGCACCGTCGGGGCTAGCACTCCTGGGGCCAACGTCCTGACTTTC
>TRBJ2-5|NA|TRBV27|NA
CASSRVVQETQYF
TGTGCCAGCAGTCGTGTCGTCCAAGAGACCCAGTACTTC
>TRBJ2-1|TRBD2|TRBV29-1|NA
CSVRAGRNEQFF
TGCAGCGTGCGAGCGGGAAGGAATGAGCAGTTCTTC
>TRBJ2-3|TRBD1|TRBV20-1|NA
CSAGGTGRYF
TGCAGTGCTGGGGGGACAGGACGGTATTTT
>TRBJ1-2|NA|TRBV4-3|NA
CASSQDSGYNYGYTF
TGCGCCAGCAGCCAAGACTCAGGGTATAACTATGGCTACACCTTC
>TRBJ1-1|TRBD1|TRBV27|NA
CASSLGPGGTEAFF
TGTGCCAGCAGTTTGGGACCAGGGGGCACTGAAGCTTTCTTT
>TRBJ2-2|TRBD2|TRBV9|NA
CASSRTTSGAYAGELFF
TGTGCCAGCAGTCGTACGACTAGCGGGGCTTATGCCGGGGAGCTGTTTTTT
>TRBJ2-1|TRBD2|TRBV11-3|NA
CASSPRLAGEQFF
TGTGCCAGCAGCCCCCGACTAGCGGGAGAGCAGTTCTTC
>TRBJ1-4|NA|TRBV29-1|NA
CSVVGINEKLFF
TGCAGCGTTGTGGGGATAAACGAAAAACTGTTTTTT
>TRBJ1-5|NA|TRBV5-1|NA
CASSLAPSDSNQPQHF
TGCGCCAGCAGCTTGGCGCCCTCAGATAGCAATCAGCCCCAGCATTTT
>TRBJ1-4|NA|TRBV5-1|NA
CASSLDREKLFF
TGCGCCAGCAGCTTAGACAGGGAAAAACTGTTTTTT
>TRBJ1-2|NA|TRBV5-1|few
CASSLAGMDYGYTF
TGCGCCAGCAGCTTGGCAGGGATGGACTATGGCTACACCTTC
>TRBJ2-3|TRBD2|TRBV2|NA
CATQLAGITDTQYF
TGTGCCACCCAACTAGCGGGGATCACAGATACGCAGTATTTT
>TRBJ2-4|NA|TRBV2|NA
CASSRDVRAKNIQYF
TGTGCCAGCAGTCGCGACGTCCGGGCCAAAAACATTCAGTACTTC
>TRBJ2-7|NA|TRBV7-9|NA
CASSLVGGVRRTPHEQYF
TGTGCCAGCAGCTTAGTAGGGGGGGTGCGACGTACGCCCCACGAGCAGTACTTC